Below, 3 T cell receptor beta chains from the same sample are listed, as sequenced in a study of T cells in Graves' hyperthyroidism and ophthalmopathy. There were TCR beta CDR3 regions amplified from RNA transcripts. An initial round of RT-PCR targeting the TCR CDR3 relied on the HTBI primer set. TCRdb fed the multiplex PCR reads into MiXCR, producing one record per CDR3 protein. This sample carries about 260,000 distinct CDR3 sequences, 16% of them seen once, and the ten largest clones take 25% to 30%. The specimen sequenced was blood. The receptors shown here come from a woman between 18 and 29 years old with Graves' ophthalmopathy.

This clonotype has at least ten counts. This rearrangement joins TRBV20-1 to TRBJ1-1, with 10 bases lining up with TRBD1. Germline trimming cut 5 bases from V and 5 bases from J; bases unmatched to any gene: 8. The CDR3 loop spans 14 amino acids. Germline V lookup: CDR1 DFQATT, CDR2 SNEGSKA (reference sequence). CDR3 bases: TGCAGTGCTTTTACCGGGACAGGGGTTACTGAAGCTTTCTTT. This encodes CSAFTGTGVTEAFF.

This clonotype was seen repeatedly, ten times or more. The chain is built from TRBV7-9 and TRBJ2-3; the match to TRBD1 covers 11 bases. CDR3 size: 17 residues. J gave up 7 bases and V 0 bases, and 9 bases lay outside the gene matches. Germline V gene sequence: CDR1 SEHNR, CDR2 FQNEAQ (reference sequence). The CDR3 is CASSLALGQGAGNTQYF. In nucleotides, the CDR3 is TGTGCCAGCAGCTTAGCCCTAGGACAGGGGGCTGGTAATACGCAGTATTTT.

This clonotype was seen many times. CDR3 amino acids: CATSDMTPGDRNEQFF. For the CDR3, the DNA is TGTGCCACCAGTGATATGACACCGGGTGACAGGAATGAGCAGTTCTTC. The chain has TRBV24-1 and TRBJ2-1, with D tentatively TRBD1 (6 bases). This CDR3 comprises 16 residues. Germline CDR1 is KGHDR and CDR2 is SFDVKD. V was trimmed by 3 bases and J by 7 bases, leaving 18 bases between them.